This T cell receptor beta chain comes out of a study of blood T cell repertoires in COVID-19. Study summary: Samples taken during acute and convalescent COVID-19 were collected in the United States, Italy and Spain. T cells, B-cell-depleted T cells, or PBMCs provided the cDNA or gDNA that served as material.

V was clipped by 4 bases and J by 4 bases, with 15 bases between them. Looked up from germline, CDR1 is GTSNPN and CDR2 is SVGIG (reference sequence). The CDR3 has 14 residues. Per the authors' pipeline: Cell counts per sample came from amplifying reference gene primers. The data were produced by immunoSEQ multiplex PCR, yet TCRdb's version contains in-frame clones alone and is incomplete. The DNA gave D and trimming, while V, J and clone size come from that table. The profile shows 100,000 to 150,000 clones, over 70% of them singletons. The receptor's source is a man of 80 years or more with active or convalescent COVID-19. The sample taken for sequencing was peripheral blood. The chain joins TRBV30 to TRBJ2-3; tentatively, D is TRBD1 (5 bases). CDR3 amino acids: CAWMSQGWADTQYF. The CDR3 bases are TGTGCCTGGATGAGTCAGGGATGGGCAGATACGCAGTATTTT.